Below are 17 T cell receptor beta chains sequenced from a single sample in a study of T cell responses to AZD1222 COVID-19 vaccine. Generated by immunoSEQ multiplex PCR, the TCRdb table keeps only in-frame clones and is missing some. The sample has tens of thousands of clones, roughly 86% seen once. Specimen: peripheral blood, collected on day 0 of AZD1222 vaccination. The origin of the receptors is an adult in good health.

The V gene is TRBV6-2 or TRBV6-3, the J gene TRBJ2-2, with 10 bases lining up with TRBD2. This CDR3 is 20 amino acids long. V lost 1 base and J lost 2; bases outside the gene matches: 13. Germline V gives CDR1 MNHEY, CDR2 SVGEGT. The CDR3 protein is CASSYLIAGGLNSNTGELFF. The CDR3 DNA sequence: TGTGCCAGCAGTTACTTGATAGCGGGAGGTTTAAATTCTAACACCGGGGAGCTGTTTTTT.

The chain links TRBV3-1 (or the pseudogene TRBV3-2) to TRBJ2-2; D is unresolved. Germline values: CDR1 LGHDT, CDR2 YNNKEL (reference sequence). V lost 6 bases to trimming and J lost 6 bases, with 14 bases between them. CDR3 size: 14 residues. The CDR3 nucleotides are TGTGCCAGCAGTGTAAACGCTGCGTCCGGGGAGCTGTTTTTT. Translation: CASSVNAASGELFF.

DNA for the CDR3: TGTGCCTGGAGTGTATACCGGACTAGCGGGTCCCCTGAGCAGTTCTTC. Its translation: CAWSVYRTSGSPEQFF. V usage is TRBV30 and J usage is TRBJ2-1, with TRBD2 matching over 11 bases. CDR3 length: 16 residues. The junction had 10 bases not matched to a gene; V was cut back by 0 bases and J by 9 bases. Germline V gives CDR1 GTSNPN, CDR2 SVGIG (reference sequence).

The CDR3 DNA is TGCAGTGCTAGTAGACCCCAAGGGTCATACTCTGGAAACACCATATATTTT. Translation: CSASRPQGSYSGNTIYF. V usage is TRBV20-1 and J usage is TRBJ1-3, with D uncertain. The germline V gene encodes CDR1 DFQATT and CDR2 SNEGSKA (reference sequence). The CDR3 is made up of 17 amino acids. Deletions cut 3 bases from V and 0 bases from J, with 18 bases between.

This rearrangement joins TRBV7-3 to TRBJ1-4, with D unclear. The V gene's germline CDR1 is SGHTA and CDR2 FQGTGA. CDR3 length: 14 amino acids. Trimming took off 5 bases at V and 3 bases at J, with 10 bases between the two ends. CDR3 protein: CASSLNGPNEKLFF. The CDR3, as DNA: TGTGCCAGCAGCCTTAACGGACCTAATGAAAAACTGTTTTTT.

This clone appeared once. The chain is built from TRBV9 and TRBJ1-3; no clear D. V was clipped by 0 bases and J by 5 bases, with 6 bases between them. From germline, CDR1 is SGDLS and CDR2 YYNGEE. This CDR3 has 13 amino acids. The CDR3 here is CASSVATRNTIYF. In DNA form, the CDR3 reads TGTGCCAGCAGCGTAGCGACACGAAACACCATATATTTT.

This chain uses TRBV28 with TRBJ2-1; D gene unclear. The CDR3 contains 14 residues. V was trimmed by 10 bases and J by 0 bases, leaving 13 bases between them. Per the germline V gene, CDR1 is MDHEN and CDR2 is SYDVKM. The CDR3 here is CATQAPSSYNEQFF. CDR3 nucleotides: TGTGCCACCCAGGCCCCGAGCTCCTACAATGAGCAGTTCTTC. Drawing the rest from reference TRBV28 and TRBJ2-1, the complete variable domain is DVKVTQSSRYLVKRTGEKVFLECVQDMDHENMFWYRQDPGLGLRLIYFSYDVKMKEKGDIPEGYSVSREKKERFSLILESASTNQTSMYLCATQAPSSYNEQFFGPGTRLTVL.

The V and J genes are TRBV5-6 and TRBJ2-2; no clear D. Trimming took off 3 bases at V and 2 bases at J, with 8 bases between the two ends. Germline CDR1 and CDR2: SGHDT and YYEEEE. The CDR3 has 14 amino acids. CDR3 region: CASSSWVNTGELFF. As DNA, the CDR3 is TGTGCCAGCAGCTCCTGGGTAAACACCGGGGAGCTGTTTTTT.

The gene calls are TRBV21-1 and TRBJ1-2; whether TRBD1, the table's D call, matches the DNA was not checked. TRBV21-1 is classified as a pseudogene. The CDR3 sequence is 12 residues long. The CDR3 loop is CASSTTVKGYTF. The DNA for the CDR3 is TGTGCCAGCAGCACGACAGTGAAAGGCTACACCTTC.

The CDR3 nucleotides read TGTGCCAGCAGCTTAGCTTCCCGTGGACAGGGGAACTATGGCTACACCTTC. This codes for CASSLASRGQGNYGYTF. This chain uses TRBV7-8 with TRBJ1-2; 9 bases align to TRBD1. CDR1 and CDR2 (germline): SGHVS, FQNEAQ. CDR3 length: 17 residues. V lost 0 bases to trimming and J lost 2 bases; unmatched junction nucleotides: 7.

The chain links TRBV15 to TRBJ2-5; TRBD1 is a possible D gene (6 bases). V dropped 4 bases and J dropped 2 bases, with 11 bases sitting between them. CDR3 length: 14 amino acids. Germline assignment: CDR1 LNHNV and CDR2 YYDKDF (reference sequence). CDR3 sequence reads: CATSTGQIQETQYF. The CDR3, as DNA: TGTGCCACCAGCACCGGACAGATACAAGAGACCCAGTACTTC. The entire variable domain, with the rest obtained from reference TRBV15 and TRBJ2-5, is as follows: DAMVIQNPRYQVTQFGKPVTLSCSQTLNHNVMYWYQQKSSQAPKLLFHYYDKDFNNEADTPDNFQSRRPNTSFCFLDIRSPGLGDTAMYLCATSTGQIQETQYFGPGTRLLVL.

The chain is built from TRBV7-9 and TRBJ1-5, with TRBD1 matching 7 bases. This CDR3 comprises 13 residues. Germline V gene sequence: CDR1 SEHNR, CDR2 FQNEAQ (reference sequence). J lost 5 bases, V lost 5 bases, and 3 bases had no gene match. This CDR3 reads CASSRGTDQPQHF. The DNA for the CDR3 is TGTGCCAGCAGCCGTGGGACAGATCAGCCCCAGCATTTT.

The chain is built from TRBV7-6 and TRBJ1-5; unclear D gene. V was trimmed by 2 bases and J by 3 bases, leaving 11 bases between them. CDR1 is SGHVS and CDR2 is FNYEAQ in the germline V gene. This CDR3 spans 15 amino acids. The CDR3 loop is CASSLQSGFNQPQHF. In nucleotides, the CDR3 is TGTGCCAGCAGCTTACAGTCCGGATTCAATCAGCCCCAGCATTTT.

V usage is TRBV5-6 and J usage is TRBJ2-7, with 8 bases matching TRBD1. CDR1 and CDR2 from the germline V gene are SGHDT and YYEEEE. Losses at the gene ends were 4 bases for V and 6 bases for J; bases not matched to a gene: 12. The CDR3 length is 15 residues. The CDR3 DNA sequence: TGTGCCAGCAGCCCGACGGACAGGGTAAGGAGCGAGCAGTACTTC. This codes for CASSPTDRVRSEQYF.

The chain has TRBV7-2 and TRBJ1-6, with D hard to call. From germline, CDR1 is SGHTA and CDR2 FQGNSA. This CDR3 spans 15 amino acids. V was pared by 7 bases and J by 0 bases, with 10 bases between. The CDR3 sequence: CASNLQSSYNSPLHF. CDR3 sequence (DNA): TGTGCCAGCAACCTCCAGAGCTCCTATAATTCACCCCTCCACTTT.

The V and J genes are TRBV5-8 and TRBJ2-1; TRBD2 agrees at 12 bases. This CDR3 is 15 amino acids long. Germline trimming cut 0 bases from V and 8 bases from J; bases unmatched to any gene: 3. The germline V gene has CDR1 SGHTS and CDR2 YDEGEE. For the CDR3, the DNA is TGTGCCAGCAGCTTGGGACTAGCGGGAGTAGATGAGCAGTTCTTC. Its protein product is CASSLGLAGVDEQFF. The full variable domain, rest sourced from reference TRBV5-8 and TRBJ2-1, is EAGVTQSPTHLIKTRGQQATLRCSPISGHTSVYWYQQALGLGLQFLLWYDEGEERNRGNFPPRFSGRQFPNYSSELNVNALELEDSALYLCASSLGLAGVDEQFFGPGTRLTVL.

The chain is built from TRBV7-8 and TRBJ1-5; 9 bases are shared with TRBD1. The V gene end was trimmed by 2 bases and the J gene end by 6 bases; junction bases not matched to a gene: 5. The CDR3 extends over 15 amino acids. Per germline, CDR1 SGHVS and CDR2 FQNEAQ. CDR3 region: CASSLQTGGAQPQHF. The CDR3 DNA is TGTGCCAGCAGCTTACAGACAGGGGGGGCTCAGCCCCAGCATTTT.